The 6 T cell receptor beta chains given below trace back to one sample, sequenced in a study of cytomegalovirus exposure and HLA in healthy donors. Use of 60 Vbeta and 13 Jbeta primers characterized the PCR. Libraries were prepared by immunoSEQ multiplex PCR; TCRdb keeps only in-frame clonotypes and omits some of them. Seen here are roughly 100,000 clones, about two thirds observed once, and the top ten hold 2.5% to 3.5%. The sample was PBMCs. The source is a female donor in good health and CMV-seronegative.

The chain recombines TRBV28 with TRBJ1-1; D gene unclear. This CDR3 is built from 14 residues. Germline V CDR1 and CDR2: MDHEN, SYDVKM. V was cut by 4 bases and J by 5 bases, with 14 bases left in between. The CDR3 DNA reads as TGTGCCAGCAGTTCAGGTGGGGAGAAGACTGAAGCTTTCTTT. It is translated as CASSSGGEKTEAFF.

Only a few counts were recorded for this clone. The chain links TRBV27 to TRBJ2-1, with 9 bases that match TRBD1. The CDR3 consists of 15 residues. The germline V gene has CDR1 MNHEY and CDR2 SMNVEV (reference sequence). Trimming removed 5 bases from V and 8 bases from J; junction bases left unmatched: 10. The CDR3 DNA reads as TGTGCCAGCAGTAGCCGGGACAGGGTTCAGGATGAGCAGTTCTTC. Its translation: CASSSRDRVQDEQFF.

CDR3 sequence (DNA): TGTGCCAGCAGGCCCCTCCGCGGGAGGGCCTGGGAGCAGTACTTC. Protein: CASRPLRGRAWEQYF. The genes are TRBV11-2 and TRBJ2-7, with TRBD2 matching 9 bases. CDR3 length: 15 residues. Unmatched junction bases numbered 13, after V lost 6 bases and J lost 7 bases. Germline V gene sequence: CDR1 SGHAT, CDR2 FQNNGV.

The chain carries TRBV2 and TRBJ2-7, with 7 bases aligning to TRBD1. The CDR3 totals 13 residues. The ends lost 4 bases at V and 4 bases at J; junction bases unmatched: 4. Germline V CDR1 and CDR2: SNHLY, FYNNEI. CDR3 bases: TGTGCCAGCAGTGGCGACAGGGCATACGAGCAGTACTTC. Translation: CASSGDRAYEQYF.

The chain has TRBV11-2 and TRBJ2-3; D is possibly TRBD2 (5 bases). Looked up from germline, CDR1 is SGHAT and CDR2 is FQNNGV. Trimming left V 9 bases short and J 2 bases short, with 18 bases between. CDR3 length: 15 residues. The CDR3 coding sequence is TGTGCCAGTACTAAGCTTGGGAGAGACACAGATACGCAGTATTTT. This gives the protein CASTKLGRDTDTQYF.

This rearrangement joins TRBV4-1 to TRBJ2-1; D uncertain. This CDR3 is 12 amino acids long. Germline loops: CDR1 MGHRA, CDR2 YSYEKL. Between the trimmed V and J ends, which lost 3 bases and 10 bases, there was a span of 10 bases. The CDR3 is CASSHFPREQFF. For the CDR3, the DNA is TGCGCCAGCAGCCACTTTCCTAGGGAGCAGTTCTTC.